This T cell receptor beta chain was sequenced during a study of T cell repertoires in cytomegalovirus infection. At the level of the study: CMV infection plus the matching HLA type was flagged by public TCR beta signatures.

Each CDR3 protein is one row after TCRdb ran MiXCR on the reads. The sample consists of more than 150,000 distinct CDR3 sequences, 28% of them appearing once. This clonotype showed up just a few times. Its target is not known. This CDR3 has 16 amino acids. V was pared by 4 bases and J by 2 bases, with 16 bases between. The germline gives CDR1 SGDLS, CDR2 YYNGEE. Whole-study findings and limits: The ex vivo response was dominated by HLA-C-restricted CMV-specific TCR beta clonotypes. Cumulative frequency (of public TCR beta family members) identified carriers of CMV plus the relevant HLA.

The clonotype originates from a human donor in good health (CMV status not recorded). Some clones in this sample may be carry-over from other donors' samples. The material sequenced was PBMCs. The chain recombines TRBV9 with TRBJ1-3; a weak D match, TRBD1 (5 bases). This CDR3 is CASSPWDRSPGNTIYF. The CDR3 DNA reads TGTGCCAGCAGCCCTTGGGACCGGAGCCCTGGAAACACCATATATTTT.